The following is a TCR beta chain sequence with its context. The data were obtained in a study of shared clonotypes between healthy human individuals. This CDR3 region has 16 residues. Trimming cost V 4 bases and J 3 bases, with 16 bases left between them. In germline, CDR1 is MNHNY, CDR2 SVGAGI (reference sequence). Every immunoSEQ plate was one replicate of a subset's evenly spread DNA. Unsorted PBMC DNA was sequenced on ten immunoSEQ deep assay plates. As handled by the study authors: Filtering differed since immunoSEQ provided only junctions, with no quality scores. Measured with immunoSEQ multiplex PCR; TCRdb has only the in-frame clones, and not every one. The V and J calls and the clone size are those of that table, but D and trimming were determined from the DNA. Among about 480,000 clones, about four fifths were seen once, and the ten largest hold approximately 12%.

The chain is built from TRBV6-6 and TRBJ2-1, with D possibly being TRBD1 (6 bases). Sequencing was done on a sample of PBMCs. The clonotype was recovered from a woman aged 35 to 49 in good health. Some clones in this sample may be carry-over from other donors' samples. Here the CDR3 DNA reads TGTGCCAGCAGTTCCCCCTCCGGGACAATCTACAATGAGCAGTTCTTC. It encodes CASSSPSGTIYNEQFF.